Below are 26 T cell receptor beta chains sequenced from a single sample in a study of blood T cell repertoires in COVID-19. The data were produced by immunoSEQ multiplex PCR, yet TCRdb's version contains in-frame clones alone and is incomplete. The sample shows about 310,000 clones, around 90% of them seen only once. Sequencing used PBMCs or T cells enriched from blood (not recorded which). Receptors originate from a woman under 30 with acute COVID-19.

With regard to this clone: Other nucleotide sequences in the sample specify the same CDR3. The chain has TRBV7-9 and TRBJ1-3; tentative D call: TRBD1 (5 bases). Trimming took 5 bases from V and 2 from J, leaving 10 bases between them. CDR1 SEHNR and CDR2 FQNEAQ come from the germline V gene (reference sequence). The CDR3 has 14 residues. The CDR3, as DNA: TGTGCCAGCAGCCTCGGGGGAACTGGAAACACCATATATTTT. Translation gives CASSLGGTGNTIYF.

The chain joins TRBV12-3 or TRBV12-4 to TRBJ1-1; D not resolved. The CDR3 runs to 11 residues. Trimming left V 3 bases short and J 11 bases short, with 10 bases between. The CDR3 bases are TGTGCCAGCAGTTTGTTCGGGTTGGCTTTCTTT. This encodes CASSLFGLAFF.

The rearrangement links TRBV9 to TRBJ1-5; D gene ambiguous. Germline CDR1 and CDR2: SGDLS and YYNGEE. The CDR3 totals 13 residues. V was shortened by 3 bases and J by 0 bases, with 4 bases between the two germline ends. CDR3 bases: TGTGCCAGCAGCGCCCGTAGCAATCAGCCCCAGCATTTT. Its translation is CASSARSNQPQHF.

Comment on this clone: The identical CDR3 is also encoded by other nucleotide sequences in the sample. The CDR3 loop is CASSHGTSGRQETQYF. The CDR3 DNA follows: TGCGCCAGCAGCCACGGGACTAGCGGGAGACAGGAGACCCAGTACTTC. This chain links TRBV4-1 with TRBJ2-5; TRBD2 matches at 14 bases. CDR1 and CDR2 from the germline V gene are MGHRA and YSYEKL. The CDR3 has 16 amino acids. With 3 bases clipped from V and 5 bases from J, the junction kept 5 bases outside the gene matches.

V and J are TRBV6-1 and TRBJ2-7; 7 bases are a match to TRBD1. The length of the CDR3 is 16 residues. V lost 4 bases to trimming and J lost 3 bases; unmatched junction nucleotides: 12. Germline V gives CDR1 MNHNS, CDR2 SASEGT. CDR3 in DNA: TGTGCCAGCAGTGCTTTGGGACAGCGGATAAACTACGAGCAGTACTTC. Translating it yields CASSALGQRINYEQYF.

The J gene is TRBJ2-7, the V gene TRBV10-3, with D possibly being TRBD2 (6 bases). The CDR3 length is 17 residues. V was pared by 3 bases and J by 2 bases, with 20 bases between. From germline, CDR1 is ENHRY and CDR2 SYGVKD. This chain's CDR3 is CAISDSLGPAGPYEQYF. The CDR3 DNA reads TGTGCCATCAGTGACTCTTTGGGTCCGGCGGGACCCTACGAGCAGTACTTC.

The CDR3 spells CASSLVGQGRTTEAFF. CDR3 coding DNA: TGTGCCAGCAGCTTAGTAGGGCAGGGGCGAACCACTGAAGCTTTCTTT. The chain recombines TRBV7-2 with TRBJ1-1, with TRBD1 as a possible D gene (6 bases). Deletions cut 1 base from V and 4 bases from J, with 16 bases between. Germline loops: CDR1 SGHTA, CDR2 FQGNSA. CDR3 size: 16 residues.

The chain carries TRBV28 and TRBJ2-1; no clear D gene. The CDR3 length is 11 residues. Germline V gene lookup returns CDR1 MDHEN and CDR2 SYDVKM. Trimming shortened V by 4 bases and J by 7 bases, and 5 bases separated the two germline ends. The CDR3 nucleotides are TGTGCCAGCAGTTCTAGGAATGAGCAGTTCTTC. It specifies CASSSRNEQFF.

The chain joins TRBV7-3 to TRBJ1-2, with no clear D. In germline, CDR1 is SGHTA, CDR2 FQGTGA. Deletions cut 0 bases from V and 6 bases from J, with 11 bases between. This CDR3 comprises 14 residues. The DNA for the CDR3 is TGTGCCAGCAGCTTAACGTTATCTTCGGATGGCTACACCTTC. It yields the protein CASSLTLSSDGYTF.

This chain joins TRBV28 and TRBJ1-2; 9 nucleotides align to TRBD1. The J segment lost 5 bases and the V segment lost 3 bases, leaving 16 bases of the junction unmatched. CDR1 and CDR2 (germline): MDHEN, SYDVKM. There are 18 residues in the CDR3. CDR3 in amino acids: CASSFLRDRVSDRYGYTF. CDR3 sequence (DNA): TGTGCCAGCAGTTTTCTCCGGGACAGGGTATCCGACCGGTATGGCTACACCTTC.

This chain connects TRBV28 to TRBJ1-1, with TRBD1 identical over 8 bases. Trimming cost V 4 bases and J 4 bases; bases outside gene matches: 8. Per germline, CDR1 MDHEN and CDR2 SYDVKM. The CDR3 spans 15 residues. The CDR3 loop is CASSSPQTGATEAFF. In DNA form, the CDR3 reads TGTGCCAGCAGTTCCCCTCAGACAGGGGCCACTGAAGCTTTCTTT.

V is TRBV7-2 and J is TRBJ2-5; 11 bases map to TRBD2. Trimming took 4 bases from V and 1 from J; bases not matched to a gene: 2. Per germline, CDR1 SGHTA and CDR2 FQGNSA. This CDR3 is 15 amino acids long. CDR3 sequence reads: CASSSGLAVQETQYF. The CDR3 coding sequence is TGTGCCAGCAGCTCGGGACTAGCGGTCCAAGAGACCCAGTACTTC.

V is TRBV27 and J is TRBJ1-4; no clear D. Trimming removed 2 bases at V and 5 bases at J, with 9 bases between. CDR3 length: 14 amino acids. The germline V gene encodes CDR1 MNHEY and CDR2 SMNVEV (reference sequence). In nucleotides, the CDR3 is TGTGCCAGCAGTTTAGGGCGCGGGAATGAAAAACTGTTTTTT. As protein: CASSLGRGNEKLFF. The variable domain in full, completed from reference TRBV27 and TRBJ1-4, reads EAQVTQNPRYLITVTGKKLTVTCSQNMNHEYMSWYRQDPGLGLRQIYYSMNVEVTDKGDVPEGYKVSRKEKRNFPLILESPSPNQTSLYFCASSLGRGNEKLFFGSGTQLSVL.

The chain has TRBV19 and TRBJ2-2, with a tentative D call TRBD2 (6 bases). Per germline, CDR1 LNHDA and CDR2 SQIVND (reference sequence). Trimming took off 1 base at V and 3 bases at J, with 6 bases between the two ends. The CDR3 length is 14 residues. The CDR3 sequence: CASSIGRDTGELFF. The CDR3 DNA is TGTGCCAGTAGTATAGGGAGGGACACCGGGGAGCTGTTTTTT.

The rearrangement joins TRBV7-9 to TRBJ1-1; D not resolved. The CDR3 loop spans 12 amino acids. Looked up from germline, CDR1 is SEHNR and CDR2 is FQNEAQ (reference sequence). V dropped 5 bases and J dropped 11 bases, with 15 bases sitting between them. The DNA of the CDR3 is TGTGCCAGCAGCCCGGAGGTCGCGAATGCTTTCTTT. This sequence encodes CASSPEVANAFF.

The V gene is TRBV27, the J gene TRBJ2-3, with 7 bases that match TRBD1. Germline assignment: CDR1 MNHEY and CDR2 SMNVEV (reference sequence). There are 14 residues in the CDR3. The trim removed 5 bases at V and 6 bases at J, leaving 8 bases unmatched. CDR3: CASSTTARGDTQYF. CDR3 coding DNA: TGTGCCAGCAGTACTACCGCCAGGGGGGATACGCAGTATTTT.

The rearrangement uses TRBV5-1 and TRBJ1-5; the D gene is possibly TRBD1 (5 bases). Germline CDR1 SGHRS, CDR2 YFSETQ. The CDR3 is 14 residues long. V was trimmed by 5 bases and J by 6 bases, leaving 15 bases between them. In DNA, the CDR3 is TGCGCCAGCAGATTAGAGCAGGGAAGTCAGCCCCAGCATTTT. Residues: CASRLEQGSQPQHF. The complete variable domain, with remaining parts taken from reference TRBV5-1 and TRBJ1-5, reads KAGVTQTPRYLIKTRGQQVTLSCSPISGHRSVSWYQQTPGQGLQFLFEYFSETQRNKGNFPGRFSGRQFSNSRSEMNVSTLELGDSALYLCASRLEQGSQPQHFGDGTRLSIL.

Concerning this clone itself: The sample holds other DNA sequences that translate to the same CDR3. The rearrangement joins TRBV5-1 to TRBJ1-5, with a weak D call TRBD1 (6 bases). The CDR3 is 14 amino acids. Germline V lookup: CDR1 SGHRS, CDR2 YFSETQ. V was cut by 0 bases and J by 5 bases, with 9 bases left in between. The CDR3 DNA sequence: TGCGCCAGCAGCTTGGAAGCAGGGGATCAGCCCCAGCATTTT. This translates into CASSLEAGDQPQHF.

This chain joins TRBV7-9 and TRBJ1-5; D unresolved. This CDR3 spans 13 amino acids. Germline lookup yields CDR1 SEHNR and CDR2 FQNEAQ (reference sequence). The V end lost 1 base, the J end lost 6 bases, and 7 bases lay between the germline ends. The chain's CDR3 is CASSLDGGQPQHF. CDR3 DNA: TGTGCCAGCAGCTTAGATGGCGGTCAGCCCCAGCATTTT.

The rearrangement uses TRBV12-3 or TRBV12-4 and TRBJ2-1; 7 bases map to TRBD2. There are 13 residues in the CDR3. Trimming at V came to 3 bases and at J to 12 bases, leaving 8 bases not matched to a gene. In nucleotides, the CDR3 is TGTGCCAGCAGTTTTGGGGGGGTAAAGGTGCAGTTCTTC. It specifies CASSFGGVKVQFF.

The rearrangement joins TRBV7-9 to TRBJ2-1; TRBD1 is a possible D gene (6 bases). Trimming removed 4 bases from V and 5 bases from J, with 18 bases in between. The CDR3 contains 16 residues. The germline V gene has CDR1 SEHNR and CDR2 FQNEAQ (reference sequence). The CDR3 DNA sequence: TGTGCCAGCAGCTCTAAGCGGACAGTCGGGGACAATGAGCAGTTCTTC. Its protein is CASSSKRTVGDNEQFF. Based on the CDR3 plus reference TRBV7-9 and TRBJ2-1, the full variable domain is DTGVSQNPRHKITKRGQNVTFRCDPISEHNRLYWYRQTLGQGPEFLTYFQNEAQLEKSRLLSDRFSAERPKGSFSTLEIQRTEQGDSAMYLCASSSKRTVGDNEQFFGPGTRLTVL.

The chain combines TRBV5-1 with TRBJ1-1; TRBD1 is a possible D gene (5 bases). The germline V gene encodes CDR1 SGHRS and CDR2 YFSETQ. The CDR3 extends over 13 amino acids. The V and J ends lost 0 bases and 8 bases respectively, with 11 bases between them. As DNA, the CDR3 is TGCGCCAGCAGCTTGGGGGACTCGAGAGAAGCTTTCTTT. It specifies CASSLGDSREAFF. Using reference TRBV5-1 and TRBJ1-1 for the parts outside the CDR3, the full variable domain is KAGVTQTPRYLIKTRGQQVTLSCSPISGHRSVSWYQQTPGQGLQFLFEYFSETQRNKGNFPGRFSGRQFSNSRSEMNVSTLELGDSALYLCASSLGDSREAFFGQGTRLTVV.

The chain couples TRBV19 to TRBJ2-7, with 12 bases matching TRBD1. The junction had 5 bases not matched to a gene; V was cut back by 5 bases and J by 6 bases. This CDR3 is 14 amino acids long. Germline V gene lookup returns CDR1 LNHDA and CDR2 SQIVND (reference sequence). Written as DNA, the CDR3 is TGTGCCAGTAGTGTGGGACAGGGGGCCGCCGAGCAGTACTTC. It is translated as CASSVGQGAAEQYF.

The chain carries TRBV19 and TRBJ2-4; perhaps TRBD2 as D (6 bases). The V end was cut by 7 bases, the J end by 8 bases, with 9 bases between. The CDR3 totals 11 residues. The V gene's germline CDR1 is LNHDA and CDR2 SQIVND (reference sequence). This CDR3 is CASTWGDIQYF. CDR3 bases: TGTGCCAGTACCTGGGGGGACATTCAGTACTTC.

The rearrangement joins TRBV18 to TRBJ2-7; 7 bases match TRBD1. The germline V gene encodes CDR1 KGHSH and CDR2 LQKENI. The CDR3 is made up of 15 amino acids. With V trimmed by 3 bases and J by 0 bases, 5 bases remained unmatched. In DNA form, the CDR3 reads TGTGCCAGCTCACCCTCCCGGGACAGCTCCTACGAGCAGTACTTC. Amino acids: CASSPSRDSSYEQYF.

The chain joins TRBV7-9 to TRBJ2-7; TRBD2 is a possible D gene (5 bases). This CDR3 region has 13 residues. The germline CDR1 and CDR2 sequences are SEHNR and FQNEAQ (reference sequence). V lost 5 bases and J 5 bases, leaving 13 bases between the germline ends. CDR3 sequence: CASSRDSGHEQYF. The CDR3 nucleotides read TGTGCCAGCAGCCGGGATTCCGGGCACGAGCAGTACTTC.